This T cell receptor beta chain was recorded in a study of cytomegalovirus exposure and HLA in healthy donors. Study-wide points: A few V segments could not be told apart, such as TRBV6-2 and TRBV6-3, and were left out. TCR beta sequences reportedly predicted the HLA-A and HLA-B alleles of most subjects accurately. Diagnosis of cytomegalovirus status made by the classifier reportedly showed high specificity and sensitivity.

The study sampled nominally healthy donors, though unrecorded immune exposures were likely. PCR involved 60 Vbeta and 13 Jbeta primers. Clones were sequenced by immunoSEQ multiplex PCR, and TCRdb holds only the in-frame ones, with some missing. The data contain fewer than 200,000 clones, 80% to 85% of them singletons. CDR3 length: 15 amino acids. Germline values: CDR1 MNHEY, CDR2 SVGAGI. V lost 2 bases, J lost 12 bases, and 12 bases stayed unmatched. A remark on this clone: No antigen is known for it.

The sample consisted of PBMCs. The receptor comes from a man younger than 45 in good health and CMV-seronegative. The chain recombines TRBV6-5 with TRBJ1-2, with 10 bases lining up with TRBD1. The CDR3 region has the DNA TGTGCCAGCAGTTACGCTTCCCTTGGGACAGGGGTACACACCTTC. Protein product: CASSYASLGTGVHTF.